This record concerns one TCR beta chain sequence. The data are from a study of blood T cell repertoires in COVID-19. Study summary: T cells, B-cell-depleted T cells, or PBMCs supplied cDNA or gDNA.

The CDR3 extends over 16 amino acids. Germline lookup yields CDR1 SGHRS and CDR2 YFSETQ. Trimming took off 0 bases at V and 2 bases at J, with 15 bases between the two ends. Original handling: Researchers report that nucleated cell counts were estimated from reference gene primer amplification. Sequencing used immunoSEQ multiplex PCR; TCRdb keeps in-frame clones, though not all of them. V and J calls and clone size are given by that table; D and trimming were obtained from the DNA. The sample holds hundreds of thousands of clones, around four fifths seen once. This chain uses TRBV5-1 with TRBJ2-7, with TRBD1 as a possible D gene (5 bases). Sequencing was carried out using peripheral blood. The TCR sequence derives from a man older than 75 with acute or convalescent COVID-19. CDR3 bases: TGCGCCAGCAGCTTGGAGCCTCAGGGTCCCACCTACGAGCAGTACTTC. It translates to CASSLEPQGPTYEQYF.